A single sample gave rise to the 3 T cell receptor beta chains below, sequenced in a study of blood T cell repertoires in COVID-19. Assay: immunoSEQ multiplex PCR; the TCRdb copy retains only in-frame clones and omits some. The repertoire holds some 360,000 clones, with approximately 87% as singletons. The sample taken for sequencing was peripheral blood. These receptors originate from an older woman with COVID-19, enrolled during active disease.

The J gene is TRBJ2-5, the V gene TRBV5-5; 7 bases fit TRBD2. V shed 1 base, J shed 5 bases, and the junction held 8 bases outside the gene matches. The CDR3 loop spans 15 amino acids. The germline V gene has CDR1 SGHKS and CDR2 YYEKEE (reference sequence). CDR3 in amino acids: CASSLTGLVRETQYF. CDR3 DNA: TGTGCCAGCAGCTTGACCGGACTAGTCCGCGAGACCCAGTACTTC.

The CDR3 protein is CASSTLQDRGNTEAFF. The CDR3 region has the DNA TGTGCCAGCAGTACACTACAGGACAGGGGGAACACTGAAGCTTTCTTT. The genes are TRBV27 and TRBJ1-1; TRBD1 matches at 9 bases. Germline V gives CDR1 MNHEY, CDR2 SMNVEV (reference sequence). V trimming: 5 bases; J trimming: 1 base; junction bases outside the gene matches: 8. The CDR3 is 16 amino acids.

The rearrangement uses TRBV7-9 and TRBJ2-7, with TRBD1 identical over 8 bases. The trim removed 2 bases at V and 4 bases at J, leaving 4 bases unmatched. The CDR3 spans 14 residues. Germline CDR1 SEHNR, CDR2 FQNEAQ (reference sequence). CDR3 DNA sequence: TGTGCCAGCAGCTTAAGTCAGGGGGCTTACGAGCAGTACTTC. Protein: CASSLSQGAYEQYF.